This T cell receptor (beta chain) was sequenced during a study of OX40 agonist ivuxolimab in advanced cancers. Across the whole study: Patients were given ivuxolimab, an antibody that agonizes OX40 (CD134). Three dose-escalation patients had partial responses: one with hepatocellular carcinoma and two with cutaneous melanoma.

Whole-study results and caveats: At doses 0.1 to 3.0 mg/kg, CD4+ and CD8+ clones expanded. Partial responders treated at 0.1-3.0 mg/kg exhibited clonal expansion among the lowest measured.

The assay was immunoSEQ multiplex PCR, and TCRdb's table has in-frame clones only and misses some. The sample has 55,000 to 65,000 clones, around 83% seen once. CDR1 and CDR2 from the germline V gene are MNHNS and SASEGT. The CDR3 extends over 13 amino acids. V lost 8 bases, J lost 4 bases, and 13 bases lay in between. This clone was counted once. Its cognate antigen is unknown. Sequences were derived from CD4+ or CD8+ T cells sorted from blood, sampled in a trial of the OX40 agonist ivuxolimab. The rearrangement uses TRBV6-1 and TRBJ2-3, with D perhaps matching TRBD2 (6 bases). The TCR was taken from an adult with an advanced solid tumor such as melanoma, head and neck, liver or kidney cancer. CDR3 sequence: CASSPSAADTQYF. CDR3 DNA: TGTGCCAGCTCCCCTAGCGCGGCAGATACGCAGTATTTT.